This TCR beta chain was retrieved from a study of CD8 T cells in ankylosing spondylitis. This clonotype appeared many times. The target antigen is unknown. As the method for making TCR beta libraries, quantitative 5'-RACE with molecular barcodes was used. MiXCR, applied by TCRdb to the 5' RACE reads, yields one record per CDR3 protein. The sample includes fewer than 550,000 distinct CDR3 sequences, about 5.2% of them seen just once. Broader study findings: Matched ankylosing spondylitis synovial fluid reportedly showed significant enrichment of disease-linked clones. Existing reports had already noted some motif variants in reactive arthritis synovial fluid and blood. In ankylosing spondylitis blood, a motif of fewer than 10 highly homologous TCR beta variants appeared characteristic. Clones linked to the disease showed a CD8+ phenotype. They occurred at relatively low frequencies in peripheral blood.

The sample comprised blood, either unsorted or a sorted T cell fraction (not recorded which). This sequence was found in a male donor with ankylosing spondylitis.

The CDR3 region is CSARDRLLTYEQYF. Here the CDR3 DNA reads TGCAGTGCTAGAGATCGTCTTTTGACCTACGAGCAGTACTTC. The V call is TRBV20-1, the J call TRBJ2-7; D ambiguous. V was pared by 0 bases and J by 2 bases, with 11 bases between. Germline CDR1 reads DFQATT; CDR2 reads SNEGSKA (reference sequence). This CDR3 has 14 residues.